This section outlines one T cell receptor (beta chain) sequence together with its context. Antigen unknown. A much bigger clone sits one base away, suggesting this may be a read error. The sample comes from a study of early T cells in non-severe SARS-CoV-2 infection. The overall study: The input, bulk RNA from unsorted whole blood, was sequenced, and chains were unpaired. General observations from the study: VDJdb matching favored anti-spike CD8 responses, missing private and CD4 specificities.

Unique molecular identifier tags were affixed to discrete cDNA molecules. TCRdb reprocessed the 5' RACE reads with MiXCR, giving one entry per CDR3 protein. The sample lists 30,000 to 40,000 distinct CDR3 sequences; 9% to 9.5% were seen once. Germline V gene sequence: CDR1 DFQATT, CDR2 SNEGSKA (reference sequence). The CDR3 sequence is 17 residues long. The sequenced sample was whole blood. This sequence originates from an adult who was a healthcare worker with PCR-confirmed SARS-CoV-2 infection or an uninfected control (not recorded which). This chain uses TRBV20-1 with TRBJ1-3; tentative D call: TRBD1 (5 bases). CDR3 coding DNA: TGCAGTGCAAATCCAGTTCCCCGACAGTACTCTGGAAACACCATATGTTTT. It is translated as CSANPVPRQYSGNTICF.